One sample yielded the 9 T cell receptor beta chains listed below, sequenced in a study of shared T cell receptors in the human thymus (dated by TCRdb to the early 2020s). Library creation used the immunoSEQ multiplex PCR assay. Entries here come from immuneACCESS through TCRdb and include only in-frame sequences with V and J called. Some clones fail to appear in such tables; in the studies checked, an unresolved V gene covers under half of the shortfall, and the cause of the remainder is unknown. The sample data list hundreds of thousands of clones, and 80% to 90% of these were observed just once. The ten largest clones take up 0.0095% to 0.013% of the sample. The same sample was also used in a study of human thymus T cells.

The source material was thymocytes. These TCRs come from a girl less than two years old with a congenital heart defect. Donor details come from another sample of the same person, matched by shared clones.

The genes are TRBV27 and TRBJ1-5, with 9 bases matching TRBD1. CDR3 length: 13 residues. Per germline, CDR1 MNHEY and CDR2 SMNVEV (reference sequence). Trimming cost V 9 bases and J 6 bases; bases outside gene matches: 6. CDR3 region: CASVQGAPQPQHF. CDR3 bases: TGTGCCAGTGTACAGGGGGCCCCTCAGCCCCAGCATTTT.

CDR3 sequence reads: CASSLFGTRTYEQYF. CDR3 DNA: TGTGCCAGCAGTTTATTCGGAACCAGGACCTACGAGCAGTACTTC. The chain combines TRBV28 with TRBJ2-7; no firm D call. This CDR3 contains 15 residues. The V and J ends lost 1 base and 2 bases respectively, with 12 bases between them. Germline V lookup: CDR1 MDHEN, CDR2 SYDVKM.

The rearrangement uses TRBV18 and TRBJ2-7; no definite D call. This CDR3 contains 14 residues. Germline-derived CDR1 and CDR2 are KGHSH and LQKENI. V was cut by 0 bases and J by 3 bases, with 9 bases left in between. In DNA, the CDR3 is TGTGCCAGCTCACCACCGGGCGTCAGCTACGAGCAGTACTTC. This sequence encodes CASSPPGVSYEQYF. The full variable domain, in which reference TRBV18 and TRBJ2-7 provide the parts outside the CDR3, is NAGVMQNPRHLVRRRGQEARLRCSPMKGHSHVYWYRQLPEEGLKFMVYLQKENIIDESGMPKERFSAEFPKEGPSILRIQQVVRGDSAAYFCASSPPGVSYEQYFGPGTRLTVT.

V gene TRBV7-6 combines with J gene TRBJ1-5; D is possibly TRBD1 (5 bases). The germline gives CDR1 SGHVS, CDR2 FNYEAQ. The germline V and J ends were trimmed by 0 bases and 0 bases, with 12 bases remaining between them. The length of the CDR3 is 17 residues. This chain's CDR3 is CASSLAKGLHSNQPQHF. As DNA, the CDR3 is TGTGCCAGCAGCTTAGCGAAGGGGCTCCATAGCAATCAGCCCCAGCATTTT.

The chain is built from TRBV19 and TRBJ1-1; tentative D call: TRBD1 (5 bases). Trimming removed 9 bases from V and 0 bases from J, with 11 bases in between. This CDR3 region has 13 residues. In germline, CDR1 is LNHDA, CDR2 SQIVND (reference sequence). Written as DNA, the CDR3 is TGTGCCAGCAGACAGACCATGAACACTGAAGCTTTCTTT. It encodes CASRQTMNTEAFF. Full variable domain (rest looked up from reference TRBV19 and TRBJ1-1): DGGITQSPKYLFRKEGQNVTLSCEQNLNHDAMYWYRQDPGQGLRLIYYSQIVNDFQKGDIAEGYSVSREKKESFPLTVTSAQKNPTAFYLCASRQTMNTEAFFGQGTRLTVV.

The chain employs TRBV5-1 and TRBJ2-5; weak D call: TRBD1 (5 bases). Trimming took 0 bases from V and 3 from J, leaving 6 bases between them. Germline-derived CDR1 and CDR2 are SGHRS and YFSETQ. The CDR3 spans 13 residues. The CDR3 sequence: CASSLVGEETQYF. CDR3 in DNA: TGCGCCAGCAGCTTGGTAGGGGAAGAGACCCAGTACTTC.

Only one count was recorded for this clone. The rearrangement links TRBV7-9 to TRBJ1-1; TRBD1 matches 8 bases. J lost 7 bases, V lost 5 bases, and 12 bases had no gene match. The CDR3 is 15 amino acids. Germline V gene lookup returns CDR1 SEHNR and CDR2 FQNEAQ (reference sequence). CDR3 in DNA: TGTGCCAGCAGCCCCCGGGACAGGAGACCATATGAAGCTTTCTTT. As protein: CASSPRDRRPYEAFF.

The chain links TRBV27 to TRBJ1-6; the match to TRBD1 covers 8 bases. Germline assignment: CDR1 MNHEY and CDR2 SMNVEV (reference sequence). V gave up 5 bases and J gave up 0 bases; unmatched junction bases: 3. The CDR3 loop spans 16 amino acids. The chain's CDR3 is CASSRDRSSYNSPLHF. CDR3 nucleotide sequence: TGTGCCAGCAGTCGGGACAGGAGCTCCTATAATTCACCCCTCCACTTT.

CDR3 loop: CASSVGPPGCYGYTF. The CDR3 DNA reads TGTGCCAGCAGCGTAGGTCCCCCGGGGTGCTATGGCTACACCTTC. This sequence joins TRBV5-8 and TRBJ1-2; D not resolved. The V end lost 4 bases, the J end lost 4 bases, and 17 bases lay between the germline ends. The CDR3 spans 15 residues. From germline, CDR1 is SGHTS and CDR2 YDEGEE.